The 19 T cell receptor beta chains in this list originate from one sample, sequenced in a study of blood T cells in healthy people across ages. A second PCR, run for about 6 to 12 cycles, used a sample-barcoded 5' primer plus a J-beta primer mix. TCRdb called the 5' RACE reads again in MiXCR, with one record for every CDR3 protein. This table has hundreds of thousands of distinct CDR3 sequences, about 42% appearing once. The sequenced material came from blood. The receptor source for this set is a man aged 60 to 75 in good health.

In its sample, this clonotype was seen a few times. The chain combines TRBV11-3 with TRBJ2-1, with a tentative D call TRBD1 (6 bases). V was trimmed by 1 base and J by 0 bases, leaving 13 bases between them. Germline values: CDR1 SGHNT, CDR2 YENEEA. The CDR3 runs 17 residues. CDR3 coding DNA: TGTGCCAGCAGCTTAGGGCAGGGGAAGGGCTCCTACAATGAGCAGTTCTTC. Its protein is CASSLGQGKGSYNEQFF.

The chain recombines TRBV4-3 with TRBJ2-3, with D possibly being TRBD1 or TRBD2 (5 bases each). V was clipped by 0 bases and J by 2 bases, with 12 bases between them. This CDR3 has 16 residues. The germline gives CDR1 LGHNA, CDR2 YSLEER. CDR3 loop: CASSQDTGTLTDTQYF. CDR3 in DNA: TGCGCCAGCAGCCAAGATACTGGGACCCTCACAGATACGCAGTATTTT.

The chain employs TRBV6-2 or TRBV6-3 and TRBJ2-1, with D perhaps TRBD2 (5 bases). This CDR3 is built from 13 residues. V was clipped by 8 bases and J by 6 bases, with 14 bases between them. Germline V gene sequence: CDR1 MNHEY, CDR2 SVGEGT. The CDR3 loop is CASERAAFNEQFF. The CDR3 region has the DNA TGTGCCAGCGAGCGAGCGGCATTCAATGAGCAGTTCTTC.

This clonotype appeared a few times. The chain is built from TRBV11-2 and TRBJ2-7; no clear D. V shed 1 base and J shed 3 bases, with 10 bases lying between them. The CDR3 totals 14 residues. CDR1 and CDR2 (germline): SGHAT, FQNNGV. This CDR3 is CASSLGSEIYEQYF. CDR3 in DNA: TGTGCCAGCAGCTTAGGGTCAGAAATCTACGAGCAGTACTTC. The whole variable domain, filled in from reference TRBV11-2 and TRBJ2-7, reads EAGVAQSPRYKIIEKRQSVAFWCNPISGHATLYWYQQILGQGPKLLIQFQNNGVVDDSQLPKDRFSAERLKGVDSTLKIQPAKLEDSAVYLCASSLGSEIYEQYFGPGTRLTVT.

This chain joins TRBV5-1 and TRBJ2-1; TRBD1 matches at 11 bases. Germline V gene data show CDR1 as SGHRS and CDR2 as YFSETQ. CDR3 length: 15 residues. J lost 5 bases, V lost 2 bases, and 3 bases had no gene match. For the CDR3, the DNA is TGCGCCAGCAGCTTTGGGACAGGGGGTAACAATGAGCAGTTCTTC. Its translation is CASSFGTGGNNEQFF.

This clonotype showed up many times. Written as DNA, the CDR3 is TGTGCCAGCAGCTTATACGGGGGATCCTACAATGAGCAGTTCTTC. Protein: CASSLYGGSYNEQFF. The V and J genes are TRBV7-2 and TRBJ2-1, with D possibly TRBD2 on 6 matching bases. V was cut by 2 bases and J by 1 base, with 9 bases left in between. The CDR3 consists of 15 residues. Germline V lookup: CDR1 SGHTA, CDR2 FQGNSA.

The chain links TRBV7-2 to TRBJ2-7, with D possibly TRBD1 on 6 matching bases. CDR1 is SGHTA, CDR2 FQGNSA, per germline. CDR3 length: 15 residues. Between the trimmed V and J ends, which lost 8 bases and 0 bases, there was a span of 17 bases. In nucleotides, the CDR3 is TGTGCCAGCGGATACGGGACAATGAGCTCCTACGAGCAGTACTTC. This translates into CASGYGTMSSYEQYF.

The genes are TRBV6-6 and TRBJ1-1, with 8 bases aligning to TRBD1. Germline loops: CDR1 MNHNY, CDR2 SVGAGI (reference sequence). This CDR3 spans 13 amino acids. Unmatched junction bases numbered 4, after V lost 6 bases and J lost 4 bases. The DNA of the CDR3 is TGTGCCAGCAGCCATGACAGGGGCACTGAAGCTTTCTTT. Protein product: CASSHDRGTEAFF.

In this sample, this clonotype turned up a few times. The chain is built from TRBV25-1 and TRBJ1-2; D is unclear. Germline CDR1 MGHDK, CDR2 SYGVNS. The CDR3 consists of 15 residues. The V and J ends lost 2 bases and 7 bases respectively, with 17 bases between them. The DNA for the CDR3 is TGTGCCAGCAGTGAAAGGGAAACTCGAGCGGGTGGCTACACCTTC. This encodes CASSERETRAGGYTF.

The rearrangement uses TRBV29-1 and TRBJ2-1; 7 positions agree with TRBD2. This CDR3 region has 13 residues. Germline V CDR1 and CDR2: SQVTM, ANQGSEA. J gave up 3 bases and V 7 bases, and 6 bases lay outside the gene matches. DNA of the CDR3: TGCAGCGCCACTAGCGAATACTACAATGAGCAGTTCTTC. As protein: CSATSEYYNEQFF.

In this sample, this clonotype turned up many times. An end of the junction does not agree with germline; a read error may underlie this. The chain has TRBV5-1 and TRBJ2-7, with 8 positions matching TRBD1. This CDR3 region has 14 residues. Per germline, CDR1 SGHRS and CDR2 YFSETQ. CDR3 amino acids: CASSLDRGPYEQYF. Here the CDR3 DNA reads TGTGCCAGCAGCCTCGACAGGGGTCCCTACGAGCAGTACTTC.

CDR3 region: CSADRTNTEAFF. The DNA of the CDR3 is TGCAGTGCTGACAGGACGAACACTGAAGCTTTCTTT. The chain has TRBV20-1 and TRBJ1-1, with D perhaps matching TRBD1 (6 bases). Looked up from germline, CDR1 is DFQATT and CDR2 is SNEGSKA (reference sequence). V was shortened by 5 bases and J by 1 base, with 8 bases between the two germline ends. This CDR3 is built from 12 residues.

This clonotype has only a few counts. The chain carries TRBV20-1 and TRBJ2-1; 12 bases are a match to TRBD2. Germline V CDR1 and CDR2: DFQATT, SNEGSKA (reference sequence). This CDR3 region has 16 residues. V trimming: 0 bases; J trimming: 4 bases; junction bases outside the gene matches: 4. In DNA form, the CDR3 reads TGCAGTGCTAGAGATCGGCTAGCGGGGGGGTACAATGAGCAGTTCTTC. Translated, it gives CSARDRLAGGYNEQFF.

V gene TRBV3-1 combines with J gene TRBJ1-1; D is possibly TRBD1 (5 bases). The CDR3 has 13 residues. V was clipped by 1 base and J by 11 bases, with 14 bases between them. Germline CDR1 reads LGHDT; CDR2 reads YNNKEL (reference sequence). The CDR3 nucleotides are TGTGCCAGCAGCCAAGTCGGGGCCCTTTGGGCTTTCTTT. Amino acids: CASSQVGALWAFF.

The rearrangement joins TRBV11-3 to TRBJ2-5; 7 bases map to TRBD1. Unmatched junction bases numbered 9, after V lost 2 bases and J lost 9 bases. The CDR3 is 14 residues long. Germline lookup yields CDR1 SGHNT and CDR2 YENEEA. The CDR3 loop is CASSLSGQPSAQYF. DNA for the CDR3: TGTGCCAGCAGCTTATCGGGACAGCCTTCGGCCCAGTACTTC.

The gene calls are TRBV9 and TRBJ1-3; D gene ambiguous. V shed 2 bases and J shed 0 bases, with 6 bases lying between them. Germline loops: CDR1 SGDLS, CDR2 YYNGEE. The CDR3 length is 14 residues. The CDR3 protein is CASSVRSSGNTIYF. The CDR3 DNA reads as TGTGCCAGCAGCGTTCGAAGCTCTGGAAACACCATATATTTT.

This chain links TRBV10-3 with TRBJ2-4, with D perhaps TRBD1 or TRBD2 (7 bases each). Matching the DNA end better, TRBJ2-7 makes the J call doubtful. CDR1 is ENHRY and CDR2 is SYGVKD in the germline V gene. The CDR3 spans 14 residues. The CDR3 region has the DNA TGTGCCATCCGGGACACAGGGGACTACTACGAGCAGTACTTC. Amino acid sequence: CAIRDTGDYYEQYF.

This clonotype has at least ten counts. The chain links TRBV4-1 to TRBJ2-1, with D perhaps TRBD2 (7 bases). Per the germline V gene, CDR1 is MGHRA and CDR2 is YSYEKL. The V gene lost 4 bases and the J gene lost 9 bases, with 22 bases spanning the gap. This CDR3 contains 16 residues. The CDR3 reads CASSPRGAGEVREQFF. The CDR3, as DNA: TGCGCCAGCAGCCCCCGGGGGGCAGGGGAAGTTCGTGAGCAGTTCTTC.

The chain joins TRBV20-1 to TRBJ2-4; 7 bases agree with TRBD2. The end of the DNA is better explained by TRBJ2-7, so the J call may be wrong. Germline V gene data show CDR1 as DFQATT and CDR2 as SNEGSKA (reference sequence). The CDR3 contains 12 residues. CDR3 DNA: TGCAGTGTGAAGCGGGACTCCTACGAGCAGTACTTC. As protein: CSVKRDSYEQYF.